The clone carrying this TCR beta chain has a count of ten or more. The antigen remains undetermined. Trimming removed 4 bases at V and 4 bases at J, with 15 bases between. Germline V gene lookup returns CDR1 ENHRY and CDR2 SYGVKD. This CDR3 spans 15 amino acids. A template switching step contributed a universal primer site, while unique molecular identifiers were present in the cDNA. From the 5' RACE reads, TCRdb called clonotypes with MiXCR, one entry per CDR3 protein. The sample contains about 290,000 distinct CDR3 sequences, roughly 8.6% of which appear only once. The entry originates in a study of identical twins. Findings of the study overall: Conclusions rested on cross-sectional statistics rather than following the same donors. Where beta out-of-frame sequences were concerned, excess twin sharing was weaker. Invariant MAIT and iNKT cells could partly confound zero-insertion analyses.

These data were likewise used in another study, on yellow fever vaccine responses in identical twins.

The chain joins TRBV10-3 to TRBJ2-3; TRBD2 might be the D (6 bases). The receptor's source is a woman aged 18-30 years in good health. Sequencing was done on a sample of CD8+ T cells sorted from blood. CDR3 amino acids: CAISVLWGESDTQYF. CDR3 sequence (DNA): TGTGCCATCAGTGTCCTCTGGGGGGAATCAGATACGCAGTATTTT.